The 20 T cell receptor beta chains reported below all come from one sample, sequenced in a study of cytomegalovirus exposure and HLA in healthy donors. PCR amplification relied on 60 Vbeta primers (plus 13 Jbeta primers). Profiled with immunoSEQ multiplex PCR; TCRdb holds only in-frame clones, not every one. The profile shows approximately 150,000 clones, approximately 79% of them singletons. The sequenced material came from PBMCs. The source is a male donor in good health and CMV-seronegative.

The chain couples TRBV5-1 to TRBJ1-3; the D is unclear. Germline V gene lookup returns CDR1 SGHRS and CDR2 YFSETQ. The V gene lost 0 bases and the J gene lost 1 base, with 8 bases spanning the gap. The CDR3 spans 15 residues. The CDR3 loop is CASSLGALSGNTIYF. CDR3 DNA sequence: TGCGCCAGCAGCTTGGGGGCTTTGTCTGGAAACACCATATATTTT.

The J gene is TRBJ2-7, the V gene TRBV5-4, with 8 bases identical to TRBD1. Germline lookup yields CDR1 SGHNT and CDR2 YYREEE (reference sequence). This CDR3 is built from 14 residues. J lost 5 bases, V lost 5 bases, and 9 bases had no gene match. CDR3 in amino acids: CASSYRGEGDEQYF. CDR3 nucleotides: TGTGCCAGCAGTTACAGGGGGGAAGGGGACGAGCAGTACTTC.

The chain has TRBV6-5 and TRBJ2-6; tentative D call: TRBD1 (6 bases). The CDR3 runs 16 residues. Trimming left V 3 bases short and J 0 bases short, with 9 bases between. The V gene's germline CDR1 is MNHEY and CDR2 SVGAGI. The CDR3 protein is CASSYRQVSGANVLTF. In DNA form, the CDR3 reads TGTGCCAGCAGTTATCGACAGGTCTCTGGGGCCAACGTCCTGACTTTC.

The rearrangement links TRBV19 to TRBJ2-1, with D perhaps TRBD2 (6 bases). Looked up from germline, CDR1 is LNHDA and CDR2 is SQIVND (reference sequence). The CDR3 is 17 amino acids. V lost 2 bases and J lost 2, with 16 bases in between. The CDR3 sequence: CASSISPLASAYNEQFF. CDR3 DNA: TGTGCCAGTAGTATATCCCCCCTAGCGAGTGCCTACAATGAGCAGTTCTTC.

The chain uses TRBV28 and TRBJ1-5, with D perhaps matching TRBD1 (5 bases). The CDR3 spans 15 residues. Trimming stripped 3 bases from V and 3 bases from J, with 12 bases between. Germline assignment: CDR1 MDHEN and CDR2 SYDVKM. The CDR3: CASSFLQEYNQPQHF. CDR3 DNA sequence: TGTGCCAGCAGTTTCTTACAGGAGTACAATCAGCCCCAGCATTTT.

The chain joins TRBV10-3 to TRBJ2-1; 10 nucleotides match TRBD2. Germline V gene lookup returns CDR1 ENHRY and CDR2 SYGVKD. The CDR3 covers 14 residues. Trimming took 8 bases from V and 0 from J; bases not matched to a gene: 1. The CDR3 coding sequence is TGTGCCATCTCTAGCGGGAGCTCCTACAATGAGCAGTTCTTC. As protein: CAISSGSSYNEQFF.

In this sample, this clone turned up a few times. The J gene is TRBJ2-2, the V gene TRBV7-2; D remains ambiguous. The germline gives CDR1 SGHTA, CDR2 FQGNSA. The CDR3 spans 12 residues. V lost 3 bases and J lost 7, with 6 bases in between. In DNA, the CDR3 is TGTGCCAGCAGCTTTTTTAGCGGGGAGCTGTTTTTT. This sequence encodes CASSFFSGELFF.

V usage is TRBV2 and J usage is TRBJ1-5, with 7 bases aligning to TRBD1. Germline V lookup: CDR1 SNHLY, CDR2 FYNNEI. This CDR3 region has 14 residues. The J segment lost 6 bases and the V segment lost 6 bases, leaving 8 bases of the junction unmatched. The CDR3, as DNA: TGTGCCAGCAGGGGTACAGGGGTCGGTCAGCCCCAGCATTTT. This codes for CASRGTGVGQPQHF.

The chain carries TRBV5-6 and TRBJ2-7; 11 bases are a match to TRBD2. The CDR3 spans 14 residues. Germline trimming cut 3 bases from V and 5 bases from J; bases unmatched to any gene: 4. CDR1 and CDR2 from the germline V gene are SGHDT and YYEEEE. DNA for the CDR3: TGTGCCAGCAGCTCCACTAGCGGGAGACACGAGCAGTACTTC. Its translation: CASSSTSGRHEQYF.

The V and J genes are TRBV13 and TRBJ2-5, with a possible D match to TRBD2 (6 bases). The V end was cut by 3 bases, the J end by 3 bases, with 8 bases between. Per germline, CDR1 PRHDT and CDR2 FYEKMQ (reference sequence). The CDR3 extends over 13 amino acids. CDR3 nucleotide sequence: TGTGCCAGCAGCTTCCGACTAGAAGAGACCCAGTACTTC. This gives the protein CASSFRLEETQYF.

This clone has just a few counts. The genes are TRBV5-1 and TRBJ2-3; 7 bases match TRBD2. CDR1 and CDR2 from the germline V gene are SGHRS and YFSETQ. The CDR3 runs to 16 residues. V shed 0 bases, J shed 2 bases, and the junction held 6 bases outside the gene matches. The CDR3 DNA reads TGCGCCAGCAGCTTGGTTAACGGGGGGAACACAGATACGCAGTATTTT. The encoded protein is CASSLVNGGNTDTQYF.

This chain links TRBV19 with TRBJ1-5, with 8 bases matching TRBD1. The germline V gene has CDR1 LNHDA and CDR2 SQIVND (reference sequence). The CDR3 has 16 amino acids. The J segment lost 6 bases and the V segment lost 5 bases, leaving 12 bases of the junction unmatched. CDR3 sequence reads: CASSPSGDRRRQPQHF. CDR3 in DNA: TGTGCCAGTAGTCCCTCTGGGGACAGGAGACGTCAGCCCCAGCATTTT.

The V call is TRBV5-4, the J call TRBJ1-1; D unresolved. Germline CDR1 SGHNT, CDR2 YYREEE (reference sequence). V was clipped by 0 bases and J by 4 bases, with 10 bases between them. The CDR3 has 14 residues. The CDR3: CASSLDQRSTEAFF. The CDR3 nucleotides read TGTGCCAGCAGCTTGGATCAGCGTAGCACTGAAGCTTTCTTT.

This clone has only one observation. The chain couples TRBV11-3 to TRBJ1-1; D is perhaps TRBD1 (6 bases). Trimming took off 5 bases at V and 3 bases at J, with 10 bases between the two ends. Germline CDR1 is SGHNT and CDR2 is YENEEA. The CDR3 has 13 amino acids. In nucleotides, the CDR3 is TGTGCCAGCAGCAAAGGGGGTTACACTGAAGCTTTCTTT. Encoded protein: CASSKGGYTEAFF.

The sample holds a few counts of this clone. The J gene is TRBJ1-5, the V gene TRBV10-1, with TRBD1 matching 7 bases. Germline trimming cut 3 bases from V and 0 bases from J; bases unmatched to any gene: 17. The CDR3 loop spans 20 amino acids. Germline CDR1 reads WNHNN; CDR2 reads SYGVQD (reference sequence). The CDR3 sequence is CASSDPSGQSDHYSNQPQHF. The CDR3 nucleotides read TGCGCCAGCAGTGACCCCTCGGGACAGTCCGACCACTATAGCAATCAGCCCCAGCATTTT.

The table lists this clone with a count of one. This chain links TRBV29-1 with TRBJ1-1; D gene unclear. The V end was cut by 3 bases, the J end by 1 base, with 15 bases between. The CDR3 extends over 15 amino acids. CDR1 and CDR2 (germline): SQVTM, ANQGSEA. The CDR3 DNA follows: TGCAGCGTTGACTGGCAGTTAACAAAGAACACTGAAGCTTTCTTT. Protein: CSVDWQLTKNTEAFF.

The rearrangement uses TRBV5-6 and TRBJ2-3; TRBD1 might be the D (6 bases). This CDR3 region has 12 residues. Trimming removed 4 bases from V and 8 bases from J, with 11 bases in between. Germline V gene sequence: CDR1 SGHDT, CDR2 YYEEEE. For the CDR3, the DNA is TGTGCCAGCAGCCCACAGGGCCTTACGCAGTATTTT. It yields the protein CASSPQGLTQYF. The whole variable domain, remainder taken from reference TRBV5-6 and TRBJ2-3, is DAGVTQSPTHLIKTRGQQVTLRCSPKSGHDTVSWYQQALGQGPQFIFQYYEEEERQRGNFPDRFSGHQFPNYSSELNVNALLLGDSALYLCASSPQGLTQYFGPGTRLTVL.

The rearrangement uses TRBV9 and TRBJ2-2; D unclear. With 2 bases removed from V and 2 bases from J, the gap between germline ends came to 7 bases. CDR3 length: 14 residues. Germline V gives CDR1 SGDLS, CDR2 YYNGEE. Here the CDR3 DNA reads TGTGCCAGCAGCGTTATTACTAACACCGGGGAGCTGTTTTTT. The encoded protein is CASSVITNTGELFF.

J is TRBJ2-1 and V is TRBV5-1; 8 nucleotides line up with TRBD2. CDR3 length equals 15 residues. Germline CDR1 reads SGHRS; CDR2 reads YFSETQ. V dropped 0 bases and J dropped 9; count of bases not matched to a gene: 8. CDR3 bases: TGCGCCAGCAGCTTGGGACACGGGGGGGTGATTGAGCAGTTCTTC. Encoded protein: CASSLGHGGVIEQFF.

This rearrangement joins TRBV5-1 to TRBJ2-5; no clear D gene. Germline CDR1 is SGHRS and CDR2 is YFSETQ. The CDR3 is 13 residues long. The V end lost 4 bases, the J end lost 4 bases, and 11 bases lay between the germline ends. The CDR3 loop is CASSPRWSETQYF. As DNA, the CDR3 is TGCGCCAGCAGCCCCAGGTGGTCAGAGACCCAGTACTTC. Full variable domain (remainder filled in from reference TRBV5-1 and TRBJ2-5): KAGVTQTPRYLIKTRGQQVTLSCSPISGHRSVSWYQQTPGQGLQFLFEYFSETQRNKGNFPGRFSGRQFSNSRSEMNVSTLELGDSALYLCASSPRWSETQYFGPGTRLLVL.